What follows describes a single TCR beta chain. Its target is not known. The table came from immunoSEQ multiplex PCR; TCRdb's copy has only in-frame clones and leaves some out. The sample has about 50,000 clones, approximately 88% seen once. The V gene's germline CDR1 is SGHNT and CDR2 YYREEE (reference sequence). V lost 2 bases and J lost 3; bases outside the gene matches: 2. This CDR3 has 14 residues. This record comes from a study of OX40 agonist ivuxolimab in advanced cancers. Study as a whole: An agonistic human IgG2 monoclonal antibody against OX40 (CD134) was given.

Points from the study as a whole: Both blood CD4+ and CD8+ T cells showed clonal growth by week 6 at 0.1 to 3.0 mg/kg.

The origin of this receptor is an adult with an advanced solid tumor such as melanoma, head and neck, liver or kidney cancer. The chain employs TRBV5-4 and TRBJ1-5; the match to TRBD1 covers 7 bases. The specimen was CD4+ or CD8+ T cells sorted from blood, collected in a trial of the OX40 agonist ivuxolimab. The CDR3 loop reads CASSLQGLNQPQHF. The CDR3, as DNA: TGTGCCAGCAGCTTACAGGGGCTCAATCAGCCCCAGCATTTT.